The next 29 T cell receptor beta chains were all read from a single sample in a study of CXCR3-negative and CXCR3-positive naive CD8 T cells. All TRB cDNA libraries came from 5' RACE performed with UMI labels. TCRdb reprocessed the 5' RACE reads, with one entry per CDR3 protein and no DNA. Recorded for this sample: about 120,000 distinct CDR3 sequences. The specimen sequenced was naive CXCR3- CD8+ T cells from blood. Subset specified: CD45RO-CCR7+CD27+CD95- naive CD8+ T cells lacking CXCR3 (TNR3-). The receptor source for this set is a human donor in good health. Some clones in this sample may be carry-over from other donors' samples.

V and J are TRBV7-9 and TRBJ2-7; TCRdb outputs TRBD2, but without DNA this stays unchecked. CDR1 and CDR2 (germline): SEHNR, FQNEAQ (reference sequence). The CDR3 has 12 residues. The chain's CDR3 is CASSTSLPEQYF.

The chain joins TRBV29-1 to TRBJ2-1; TCRdb calls TRBD1, which cannot be checked without DNA. CDR1 is SQVTM, CDR2 ANQGSEA, per germline. This CDR3 is built from 12 residues. The CDR3: CSPMGGFGEQFF.

The J gene is TRBJ2-5, the V gene TRBV3-1; TCRdb gives TRBD2 as the D gene, but with no DNA this cannot be confirmed. The CDR3 is made up of 17 amino acids. CDR1 and CDR2 (germline): LGHDT, YNNKEL (reference sequence). CDR3 region: CASSQDRAVKGQETQYF.

This chain uses TRBV7-3 with TRBJ2-2; the TRBD1 assignment by TCRdb is unverifiable without DNA. Germline assignment: CDR1 SGHTA and CDR2 FQGTGA. The CDR3 has 21 amino acids. The CDR3 is CASSLLPGQLPREMNTGELFF.

This chain connects TRBV7-6 to TRBJ2-2; the TCRdb call, TRBD2, lacks DNA for checking. Germline V CDR1 and CDR2: SGHVS, FNYEAQ. There are 15 residues in the CDR3. CDR3 residues: CASSSLGGAAGELFF.

The chain has TRBV7-9 and TRBJ2-5. Germline-derived CDR1 and CDR2 are SEHNR and FQNEAQ (reference sequence). The CDR3 consists of 15 residues. The CDR3: CASSLVNDEQETQYF.

The chain uses TRBV7-9 and TRBJ2-7; TCRdb returns TRBD2, unconfirmable since there is no DNA. CDR1 SEHNR and CDR2 FQNEAQ come from the germline V gene (reference sequence). The CDR3 runs 16 residues. CDR3 sequence: CASSSHGGQNPYEQYF.

V and J are TRBV5-1 and TRBJ1-1; with no DNA, the TCRdb D assignment of TRBD1 cannot be verified. This CDR3 has 14 residues. Germline loops: CDR1 SGHRS, CDR2 YFSETQ. This CDR3 is CASSLGQGYTEAFF.

CDR3 protein: CASSLVIGTLNEKLFF. This sequence joins TRBV7-8 and TRBJ1-4; lacking DNA, the TRBD1 call made by TCRdb goes unchecked. Germline V lookup: CDR1 SGHVS, CDR2 FQNEAQ. The length of the CDR3 is 16 residues.

This sequence joins TRBV28 and TRBJ2-7; the D gene TCRdb calls, TRBD1, cannot be checked with no DNA. The V gene's germline CDR1 is MDHEN and CDR2 SYDVKM. This CDR3 is 15 amino acids long. This chain's CDR3 is CASSHRRPRAYEQYF.

CDR3 sequence: CSVEEEGVPYNEQFF. The chain uses TRBV29-1 and TRBJ2-1; the TCRdb D gene call, TRBD1, has no DNA to confirm it. CDR1 SQVTM and CDR2 ANQGSEA come from the germline V gene. This CDR3 is 15 amino acids long.

This chain uses TRBV7-2 with TRBJ2-3; lacking DNA, the TRBD1 call made by TCRdb goes unchecked. This CDR3 region has 13 residues. The germline gives CDR1 SGHTA, CDR2 FQGNSA. CDR3 amino acids: CASSLGGGDPQYF.

V is TRBV25-1 and J is TRBJ1-1; TCRdb designates TRBD1, a call that cannot be tested without DNA. The CDR3 is 15 residues long. Germline V gives CDR1 MGHDK, CDR2 SYGVNS. The CDR3 reads CASSPGAVGSTEAFF.

The rearrangement uses TRBV6-1 and TRBJ2-3; TCRdb's D call, TRBD2, is unchecked because there is no DNA. The CDR3 consists of 19 residues. CDR1 and CDR2 (germline): MNHNS, SASEGT. This chain's CDR3 is CASSLYPGLAGGRADTQYF.

The genes are TRBV12-3 or TRBV12-4 and TRBJ2-1. The CDR3 runs 14 residues. CDR3 region: CASSYSGTYNEQFF.

V usage is TRBV7-2 and J usage is TRBJ2-1; no DNA is available, so the TRBD1 call from TCRdb remains unchecked. Germline loops: CDR1 SGHTA, CDR2 FQGNSA. The CDR3 consists of 12 residues. The chain's CDR3 is CASSQGHNEQFF.

V is TRBV5-1 and J is TRBJ2-7; the D call from TCRdb, TRBD2, cannot be confirmed without DNA. CDR1 and CDR2 from the germline V gene are SGHRS and YFSETQ. This CDR3 comprises 15 residues. The CDR3 loop is CASSVLSSFSYEQYF.

The chain uses TRBV19 and TRBJ1-1. Germline-derived CDR1 and CDR2 are LNHDA and SQIVND (reference sequence). The CDR3 length is 13 residues. The CDR3 sequence is CASSRMGFTEAFF.

V usage is TRBV28 and J usage is TRBJ2-2. CDR3 length equals 14 residues. The V gene's germline CDR1 is MDHEN and CDR2 SYDVKM. This CDR3 reads CASSDGRNTGELFF.

The rearrangement links TRBV12-3 or TRBV12-4 to TRBJ2-7; TCRdb selects TRBD1, and the lack of DNA leaves this call unchecked. The CDR3 is 12 residues long. CDR3 protein: CASSFPTGEQYF.

The rearrangement joins TRBV20-1 to TRBJ1-6; TCRdb's D call of TRBD1 is untestable without DNA. The CDR3 contains 18 residues. CDR1 is DFQATT and CDR2 is SNEGSKA in the germline V gene (reference sequence). CDR3 protein: CSARDGQGAASYNSPLHF.

CDR3 loop: CASSLVGASSTDTQYF. The chain recombines TRBV5-1 with TRBJ2-3; TCRdb lists TRBD1, though no DNA is available to test this call. The CDR3 has 16 residues. CDR1 and CDR2 (germline): SGHRS, YFSETQ. Full variable domain (remainder filled in from reference TRBV5-1 and TRBJ2-3): KAGVTQTPRYLIKTRGQQVTLSCSPISGHRSVSWYQQTPGQGLQFLFEYFSETQRNKGNFPGRFSGRQFSNSRSEMNVSTLELGDSALYLCASSLVGASSTDTQYFGPGTRLTVL.

The J gene is TRBJ2-5, the V gene TRBV7-9; TCRdb lists TRBD2, though no DNA is available to test this call. This CDR3 contains 16 residues. The germline V gene encodes CDR1 SEHNR and CDR2 FQNEAQ (reference sequence). The CDR3 is CASSFNAGYERETQYF.

CDR3 sequence: CASSSGLAGTSTDTQYF. The chain combines TRBV7-3 with TRBJ2-3; TCRdb reports TRBD2, a call that lacks DNA to check it against. There are 17 residues in the CDR3. CDR1 is SGHTA, CDR2 FQGTGA, per germline.

J is TRBJ2-2 and V is TRBV7-3. Germline CDR1 reads SGHTA; CDR2 reads FQGTGA. The CDR3 loop spans 14 amino acids. The CDR3 spells CASSLTQGAGELFF.

The chain employs TRBV4-1 and TRBJ2-7. This CDR3 has 13 residues. In germline, CDR1 is MGHRA, CDR2 YSYEKL. The CDR3 reads CASSQYENYEQYF.

The chain employs TRBV7-3 and TRBJ1-1. The CDR3 is 14 amino acids. Germline CDR1 and CDR2: SGHTA and FQGTGA. CDR3: CASSLTGRVTEAFF.

This chain connects TRBV7-3 to TRBJ2-1; TCRdb returns TRBD1, unconfirmable since there is no DNA. CDR1 is SGHTA and CDR2 is FQGTGA in the germline V gene. The CDR3 is 15 residues long. CDR3 residues: CASSLLGTGDNEQFF.

The chain employs TRBV6-2 or TRBV6-3 and TRBJ2-7; without DNA, the TCRdb call of TRBD1 cannot be checked. CDR1 is MNHEY and CDR2 is SVGEGT in the germline V gene. The CDR3 sequence is 14 residues long. The CDR3 protein is CASRRRGILSEQYF.